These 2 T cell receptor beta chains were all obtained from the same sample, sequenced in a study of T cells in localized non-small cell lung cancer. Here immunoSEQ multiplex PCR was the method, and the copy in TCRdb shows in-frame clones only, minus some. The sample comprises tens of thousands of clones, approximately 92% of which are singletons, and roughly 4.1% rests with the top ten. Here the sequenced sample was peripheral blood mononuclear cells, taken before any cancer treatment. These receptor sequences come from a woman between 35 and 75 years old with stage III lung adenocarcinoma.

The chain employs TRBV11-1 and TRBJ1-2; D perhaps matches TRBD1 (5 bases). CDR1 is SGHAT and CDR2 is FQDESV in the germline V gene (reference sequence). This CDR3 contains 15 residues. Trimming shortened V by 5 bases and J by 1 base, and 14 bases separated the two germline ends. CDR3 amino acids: CASSPSSTDNYGYTF. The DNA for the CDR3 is TGTGCCAGCAGCCCCTCCTCGACAGATAACTATGGCTACACCTTC.

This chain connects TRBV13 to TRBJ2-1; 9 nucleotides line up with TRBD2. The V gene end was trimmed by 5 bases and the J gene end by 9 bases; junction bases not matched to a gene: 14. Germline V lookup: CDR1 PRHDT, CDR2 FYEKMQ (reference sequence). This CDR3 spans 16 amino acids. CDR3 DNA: TGTGCCAGCAGCCCATCCCGGCGGGGGGGCCGAGGTGAGCAGTTCTTC. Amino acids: CASSPSRRGGRGEQFF. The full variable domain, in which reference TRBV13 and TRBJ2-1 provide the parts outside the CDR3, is AAGVIQSPRHLIKEKRETATLKCYPIPRHDTVYWYQQGPGQDPQFLISFYEKMQSDKGSIPDRFSAQQFSDYHSELNMSSLELGDSALYFCASSPSRRGGRGEQFFGPGTRLTVL.